This TCR beta chain was sequenced during a study of T cell changes during pregnancy in multiple sclerosis (dated by TCRdb to about 2019). Study-level background: The study examined how the T cell repertoire changed over the course of pregnancy in women with multiple sclerosis.

From its cysteine to its phenylalanine, the CDR3 spans 15 amino acids. Solely the CDR3 DNA is kept, with 45 bases framed from the first base. V gives up 1 base and J gives up 2 bases, and the segment between their germline ends measures 10 bases. Reading the germline V gene (reference sequence) gives CDR1 LNHDA and CDR2 SQIVND. With respect to this clone: It has no known antigen specificity. Nothing much larger sits one base from this clone, and base qualities are not available.

Preparation of the library involved the immunoSEQ multiplex PCR assay. TCRdb limited this immuneACCESS table to in-frame rearrangements with V and J called. A share of clones is missing; checked studies link under half to unresolved V genes, and the rest is unexplained. In this sample the table shows over 45,000 clones, over 90% of which occur a single time. The ten largest clones capture roughly 2.6% of the sample. The receptor's source is a female donor with multiple sclerosis, enrolled in a pregnancy study. The chain employs TRBV19 and TRBJ2-3; the D gene remains uncertain. The sample here was CD8+ T cells from peripheral blood mononuclear cells, taken in the third trimester of pregnancy. The CDR3 in this case is CASSIAMTTTDTQYF. The DNA is as follows: TGTGCCAGTAGTATAGCTATGACAACCACAGATACGCAGTATTTT.